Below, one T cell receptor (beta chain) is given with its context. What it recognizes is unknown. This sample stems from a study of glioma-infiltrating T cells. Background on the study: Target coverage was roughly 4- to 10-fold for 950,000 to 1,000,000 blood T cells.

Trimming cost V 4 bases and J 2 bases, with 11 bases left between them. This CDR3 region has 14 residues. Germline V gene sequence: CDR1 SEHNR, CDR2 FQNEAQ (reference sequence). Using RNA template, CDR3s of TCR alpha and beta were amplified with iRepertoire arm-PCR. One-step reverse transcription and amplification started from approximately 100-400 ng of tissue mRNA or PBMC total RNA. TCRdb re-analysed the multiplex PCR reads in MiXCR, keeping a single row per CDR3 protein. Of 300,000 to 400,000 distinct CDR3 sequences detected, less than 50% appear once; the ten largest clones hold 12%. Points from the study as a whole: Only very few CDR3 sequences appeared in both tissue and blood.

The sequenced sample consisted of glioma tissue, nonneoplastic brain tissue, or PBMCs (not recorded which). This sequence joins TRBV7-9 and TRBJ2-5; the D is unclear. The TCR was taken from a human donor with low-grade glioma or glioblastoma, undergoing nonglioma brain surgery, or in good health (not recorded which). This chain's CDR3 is CASSSVSAQETQYF. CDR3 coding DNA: TGTGCCAGCAGCTCTGTAAGCGCGCAAGAGACCCAGTACTTC.